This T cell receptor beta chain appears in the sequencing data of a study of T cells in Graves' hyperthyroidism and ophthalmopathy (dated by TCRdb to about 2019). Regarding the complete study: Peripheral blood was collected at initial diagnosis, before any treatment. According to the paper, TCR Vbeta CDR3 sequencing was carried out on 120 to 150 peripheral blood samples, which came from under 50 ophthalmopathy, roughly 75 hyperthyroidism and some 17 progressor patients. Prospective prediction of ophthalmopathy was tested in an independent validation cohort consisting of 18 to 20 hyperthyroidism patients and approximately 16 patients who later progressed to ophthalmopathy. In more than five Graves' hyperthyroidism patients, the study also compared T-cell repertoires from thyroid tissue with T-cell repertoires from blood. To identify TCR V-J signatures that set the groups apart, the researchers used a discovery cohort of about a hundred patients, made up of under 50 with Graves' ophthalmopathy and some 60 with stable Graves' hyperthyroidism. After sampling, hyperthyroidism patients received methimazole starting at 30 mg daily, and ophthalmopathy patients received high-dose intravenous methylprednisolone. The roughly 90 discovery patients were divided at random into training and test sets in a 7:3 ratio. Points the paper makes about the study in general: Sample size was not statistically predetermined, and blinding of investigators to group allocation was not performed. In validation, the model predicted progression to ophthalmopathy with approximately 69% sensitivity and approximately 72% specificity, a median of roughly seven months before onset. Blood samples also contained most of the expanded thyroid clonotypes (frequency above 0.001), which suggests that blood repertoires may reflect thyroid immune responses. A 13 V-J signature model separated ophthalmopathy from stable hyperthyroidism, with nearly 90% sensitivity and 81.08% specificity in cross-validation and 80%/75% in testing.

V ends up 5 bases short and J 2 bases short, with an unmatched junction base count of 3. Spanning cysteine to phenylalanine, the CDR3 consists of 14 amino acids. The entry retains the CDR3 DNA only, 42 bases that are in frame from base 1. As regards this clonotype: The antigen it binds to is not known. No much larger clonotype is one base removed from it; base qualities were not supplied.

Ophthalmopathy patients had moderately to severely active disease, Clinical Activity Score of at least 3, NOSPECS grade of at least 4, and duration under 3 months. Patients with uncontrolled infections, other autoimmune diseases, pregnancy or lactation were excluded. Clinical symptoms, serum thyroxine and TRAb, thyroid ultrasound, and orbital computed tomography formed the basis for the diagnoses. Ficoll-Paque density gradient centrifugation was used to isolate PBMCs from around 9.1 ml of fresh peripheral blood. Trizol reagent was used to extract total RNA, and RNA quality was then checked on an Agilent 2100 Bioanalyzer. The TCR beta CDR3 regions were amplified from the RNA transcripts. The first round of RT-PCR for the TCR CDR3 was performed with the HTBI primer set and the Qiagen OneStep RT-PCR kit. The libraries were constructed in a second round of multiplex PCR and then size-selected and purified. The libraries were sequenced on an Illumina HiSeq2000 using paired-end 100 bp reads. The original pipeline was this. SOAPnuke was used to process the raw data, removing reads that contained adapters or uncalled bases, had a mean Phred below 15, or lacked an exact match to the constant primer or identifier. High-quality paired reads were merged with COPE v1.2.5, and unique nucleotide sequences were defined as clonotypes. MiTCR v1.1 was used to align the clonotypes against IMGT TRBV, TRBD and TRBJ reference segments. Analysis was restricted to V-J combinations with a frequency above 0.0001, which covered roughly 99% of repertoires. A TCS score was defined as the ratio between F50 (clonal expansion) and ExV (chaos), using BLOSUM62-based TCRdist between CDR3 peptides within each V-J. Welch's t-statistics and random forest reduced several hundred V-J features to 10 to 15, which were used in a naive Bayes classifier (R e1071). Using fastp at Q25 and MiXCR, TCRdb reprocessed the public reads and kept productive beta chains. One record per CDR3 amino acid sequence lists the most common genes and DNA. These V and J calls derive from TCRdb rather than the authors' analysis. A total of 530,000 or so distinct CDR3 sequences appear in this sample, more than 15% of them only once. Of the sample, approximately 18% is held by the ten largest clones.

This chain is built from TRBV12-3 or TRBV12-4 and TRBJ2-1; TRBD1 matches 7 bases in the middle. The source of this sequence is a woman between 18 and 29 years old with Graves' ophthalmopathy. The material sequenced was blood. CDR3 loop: CASSVGQTYNEQFF. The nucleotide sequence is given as TGTGCCAGCAGTGTGGGACAGACCTACAATGAGCAGTTCTTC.